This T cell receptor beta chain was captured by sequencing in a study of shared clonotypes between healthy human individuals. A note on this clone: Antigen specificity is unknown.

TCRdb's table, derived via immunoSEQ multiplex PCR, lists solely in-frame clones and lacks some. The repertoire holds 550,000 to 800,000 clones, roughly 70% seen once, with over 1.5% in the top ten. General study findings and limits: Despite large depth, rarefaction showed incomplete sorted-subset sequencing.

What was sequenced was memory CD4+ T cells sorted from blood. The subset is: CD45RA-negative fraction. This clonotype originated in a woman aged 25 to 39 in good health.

Here the CDR3 reads CASSLIAGRRDEQFF. CDR3 bases: TGTGCCAGCAGTCTTATAGCGGGACGACGCGATGAGCAGTTCTTC. The chain joins TRBV6-5 to TRBJ2-1; 8 bases match TRBD2. The CDR3 covers 15 residues. Germline V gene sequence: CDR1 MNHEY, CDR2 SVGAGI. Unmatched junction bases numbered 11, after V lost 5 bases and J lost 8 bases.